This note documents a single TCR beta chain sequence. This entry is derived from a study of blood T cell repertoires in COVID-19. Study at large: Acute and convalescent COVID-19 specimens originated in the United States, Italy and Spain. T cells, B-cell-depleted T cells, or PBMCs supplied cDNA or gDNA.

CDR1 is MDHEN and CDR2 is SYDVKM in the germline V gene. Trimming took 7 bases from V and 9 from J, leaving 10 bases between them. The CDR3 sequence is 12 residues long. Original handling: The authors estimated nucleated cell counts from reference gene primer amplification. Using immunoSEQ multiplex PCR, the repertoire was profiled, and TCRdb retains in-frame clones only, with some absent. That table gives V, J and clone size, and the DNA gave D and trimming. The sample has about 220,000 clones; 84% are singletons. The sequence derives from a man aged 25-40 years with active or convalescent COVID-19. The chain uses TRBV28 and TRBJ1-6; D is unclear. Input material: peripheral blood. For the CDR3, the DNA is TGTGCCAGCACATCCGTAGTTTCACCCCTCCACTTT. Translating gives CASTSVVSPLHF.